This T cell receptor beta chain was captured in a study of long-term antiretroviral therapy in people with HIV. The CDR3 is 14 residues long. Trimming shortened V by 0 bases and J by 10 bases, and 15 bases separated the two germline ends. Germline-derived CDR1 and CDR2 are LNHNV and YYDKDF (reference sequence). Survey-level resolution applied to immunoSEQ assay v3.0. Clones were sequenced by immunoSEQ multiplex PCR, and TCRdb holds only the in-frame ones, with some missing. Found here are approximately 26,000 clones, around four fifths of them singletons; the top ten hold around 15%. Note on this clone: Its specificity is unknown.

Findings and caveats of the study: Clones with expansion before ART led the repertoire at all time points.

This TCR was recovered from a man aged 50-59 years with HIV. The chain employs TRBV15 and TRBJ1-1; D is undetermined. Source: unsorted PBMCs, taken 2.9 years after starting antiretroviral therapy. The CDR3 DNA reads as TGTGCCACCAGCAGAGATGTGGCGGCTTGGGTAGCTTTCTTT. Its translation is CATSRDVAAWVAFF.